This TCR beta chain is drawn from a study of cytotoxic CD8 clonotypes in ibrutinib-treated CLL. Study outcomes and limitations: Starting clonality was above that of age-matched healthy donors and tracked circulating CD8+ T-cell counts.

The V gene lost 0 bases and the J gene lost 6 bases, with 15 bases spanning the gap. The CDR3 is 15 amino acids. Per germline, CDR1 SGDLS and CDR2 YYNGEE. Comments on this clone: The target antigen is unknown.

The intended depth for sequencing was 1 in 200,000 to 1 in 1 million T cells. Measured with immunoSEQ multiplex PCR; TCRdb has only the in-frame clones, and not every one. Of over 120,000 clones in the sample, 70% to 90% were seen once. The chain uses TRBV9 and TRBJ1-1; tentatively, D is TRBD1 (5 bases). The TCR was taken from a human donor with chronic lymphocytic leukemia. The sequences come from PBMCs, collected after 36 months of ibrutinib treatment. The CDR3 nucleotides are TGTGCCAGCAGCGTAGGAGCAGCCCGGGACGCTGAAGCTTTCTTT. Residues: CASSVGAARDAEAFF. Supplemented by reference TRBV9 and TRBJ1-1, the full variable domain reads DSGVTQTPKHLITATGQRVTLRCSPRSGDLSVYWYQQSLDQGLQFLIQYYNGEERAKGNILERFSAQQFPDLHSELNLSSLELGDSALYFCASSVGAARDAEAFFGQGTRLTVV.